This T cell receptor (beta chain) emerged from a study of cytomegalovirus exposure and HLA in healthy donors. It was with 60 Vbeta and 13 Jbeta primers that the PCR ran. Generated by immunoSEQ multiplex PCR, the TCRdb table keeps only in-frame clones and is missing some. The sample has 95,000 to 150,000 clones; 75% to 90% are singletons. V lost 5 bases, J lost 0 bases, and 7 bases stayed unmatched. CDR1 SEHNR and CDR2 FQNEAQ come from the germline V gene (reference sequence). CDR3 length: 18 residues. As for this clone: Its cognate antigen is unknown.

Study outcomes and limitations: In a later analysis, several top co-occurrence clusters appeared linked to parvovirus B19, influenza, CMV and Epstein-Barr virus. As a later analysis revealed, the rate of TCR association differed by HLA locus, with DRB1 most and HLA-C fewest. Indistinguishability led to the exclusion of some V segments, TRBV6-2 and TRBV6-3 included.

This sequence was found in a man aged 25 to 40 in good health and CMV-seronegative. The sample comprised PBMCs. V gene TRBV7-9 combines with J gene TRBJ2-1; TRBD2 aligns across 13 bases. The CDR3 loop is CASSPPTSGGSSYNEQFF. DNA of the CDR3: TGTGCCAGCAGCCCCCCGACTAGCGGGGGGAGCTCCTACAATGAGCAGTTCTTC.